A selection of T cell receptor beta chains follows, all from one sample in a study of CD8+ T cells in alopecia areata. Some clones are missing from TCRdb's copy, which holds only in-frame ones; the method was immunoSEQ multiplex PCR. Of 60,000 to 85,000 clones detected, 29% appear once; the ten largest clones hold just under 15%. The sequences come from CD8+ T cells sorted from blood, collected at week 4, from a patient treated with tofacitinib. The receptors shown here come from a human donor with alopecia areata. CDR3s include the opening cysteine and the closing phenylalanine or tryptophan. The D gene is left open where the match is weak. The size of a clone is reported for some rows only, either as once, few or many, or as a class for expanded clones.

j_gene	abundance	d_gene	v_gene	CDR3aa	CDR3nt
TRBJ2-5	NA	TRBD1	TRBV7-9	CASRDRQGARGLEETQYF	TGTGCCAGCAGAGACCGACAGGGGGCGAGGGGGCTAGAAGAGACCCAGTACTTC
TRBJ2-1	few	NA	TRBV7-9	CASSQADGVNEQFF	TGTGCCAGCAGCCAAGCTGATGGGGTCAATGAGCAGTTCTTC
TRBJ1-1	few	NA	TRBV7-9	CASSLDHSEAFF	TGTGCCAGCAGCTTAGATCACAGTGAAGCTTTCTTT
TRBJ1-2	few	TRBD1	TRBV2	CASSERDRVDYGYTF	TGTGCCAGCAGTGAACGGGACAGGGTAGACTATGGCTACACCTTC
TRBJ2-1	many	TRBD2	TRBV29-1	CSVHLGLAGGYNEQFF	TGCAGCGTCCACCTGGGACTAGCGGGAGGTTACAATGAGCAGTTCTTC
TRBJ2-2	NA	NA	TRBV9	CASSVSTGELFF	TGTGCCAGCAGCGTAAGCACCGGGGAGCTGTTTTTT
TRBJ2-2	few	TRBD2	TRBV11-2	CASSRGVYTGELFF	TGTGCCAGCAGTCGGGGGGTCTACACCGGGGAGCTGTTTTTT
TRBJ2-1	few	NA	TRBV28	CASNAGYNEQFF	TGTGCCAGCAACGCCGGGTACAATGAGCAGTTCTTC
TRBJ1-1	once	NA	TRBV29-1	CSVVWGYTEAFF	TGCAGCGTTGTTTGGGGGTACACTGAAGCTTTCTTT
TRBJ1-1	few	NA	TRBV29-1	CSVAWGAGTEAFF	TGCAGCGTTGCGTGGGGTGCGGGCACTGAAGCTTTCTTT
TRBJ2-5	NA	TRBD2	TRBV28	CASRAGAGVAETQYF	TGTGCCAGCAGGGCGGGAGCGGGAGTAGCGGAGACCCAGTACTTC